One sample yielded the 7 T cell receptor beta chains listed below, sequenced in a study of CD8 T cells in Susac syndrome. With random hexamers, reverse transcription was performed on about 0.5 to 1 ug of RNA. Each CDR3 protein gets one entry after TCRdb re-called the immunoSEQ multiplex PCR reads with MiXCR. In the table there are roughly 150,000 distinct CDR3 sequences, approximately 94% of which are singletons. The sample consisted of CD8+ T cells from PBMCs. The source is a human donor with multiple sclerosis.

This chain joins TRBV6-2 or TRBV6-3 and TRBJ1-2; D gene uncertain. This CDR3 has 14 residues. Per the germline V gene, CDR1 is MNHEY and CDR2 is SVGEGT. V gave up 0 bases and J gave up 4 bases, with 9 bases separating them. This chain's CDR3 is CASSYSGGPYGYTF. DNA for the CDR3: TGTGCCAGCAGTTACTCGGGCGGCCCCTATGGCTACACCTTC.

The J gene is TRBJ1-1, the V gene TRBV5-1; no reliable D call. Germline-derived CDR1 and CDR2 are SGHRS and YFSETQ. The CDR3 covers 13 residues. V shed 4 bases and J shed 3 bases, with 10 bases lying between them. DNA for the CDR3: TGCGCCAGCAGCCCGGCATTGGACACTGAAGCTTTCTTT. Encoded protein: CASSPALDTEAFF.

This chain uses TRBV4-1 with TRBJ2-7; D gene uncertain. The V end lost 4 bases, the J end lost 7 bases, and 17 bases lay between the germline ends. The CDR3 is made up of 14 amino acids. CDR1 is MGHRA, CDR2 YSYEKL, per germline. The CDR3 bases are TGCGCCAGCAGCCCGAATCCGTACATTTTGGAGCAGTACTTC. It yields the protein CASSPNPYILEQYF.

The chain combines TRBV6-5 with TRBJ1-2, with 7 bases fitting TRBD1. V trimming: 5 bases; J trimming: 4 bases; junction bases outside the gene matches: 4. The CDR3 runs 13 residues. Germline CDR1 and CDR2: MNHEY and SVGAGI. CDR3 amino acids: CASSLRDSYGYTF. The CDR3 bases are TGTGCCAGCAGTCTACGGGACAGCTATGGCTACACCTTC.

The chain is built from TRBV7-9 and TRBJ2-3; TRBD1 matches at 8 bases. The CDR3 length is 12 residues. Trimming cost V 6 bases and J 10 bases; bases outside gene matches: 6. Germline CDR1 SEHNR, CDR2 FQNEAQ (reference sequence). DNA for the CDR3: TGTGCCAGCAGTTTCGACAGGGGTTCGCAGTATTTT. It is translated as CASSFDRGSQYF.

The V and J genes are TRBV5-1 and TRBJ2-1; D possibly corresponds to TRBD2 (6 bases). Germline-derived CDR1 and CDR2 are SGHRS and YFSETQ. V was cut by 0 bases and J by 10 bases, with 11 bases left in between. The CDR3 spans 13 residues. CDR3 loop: CASSLAGVREQFF. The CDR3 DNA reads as TGCGCCAGCAGCTTGGCGGGGGTGCGCGAGCAGTTCTTC. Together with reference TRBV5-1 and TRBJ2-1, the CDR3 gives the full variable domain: KAGVTQTPRYLIKTRGQQVTLSCSPISGHRSVSWYQQTPGQGLQFLFEYFSETQRNKGNFPGRFSGRQFSNSRSEMNVSTLELGDSALYLCASSLAGVREQFFGPGTRLTVL.

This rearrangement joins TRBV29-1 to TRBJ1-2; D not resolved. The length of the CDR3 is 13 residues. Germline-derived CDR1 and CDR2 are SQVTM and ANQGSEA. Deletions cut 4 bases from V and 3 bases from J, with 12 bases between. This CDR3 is CSVGPLRDYGYTF. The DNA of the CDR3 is TGCAGCGTTGGCCCTTTAAGGGACTATGGCTACACCTTC.